These T cell receptor beta chains were read from a single sample in a study of breast tumors, draining lymph nodes, adjacent tissues. Using its own MiXCR run on the multiplex PCR reads, TCRdb lists one record per CDR3 protein. The sample has over 200,000 distinct CDR3 sequences, roughly 32% seen once. The sample was axillary lymph node tissue. All receptors derive from a female donor with breast cancer. Some clones in this sample may be carry-over from other donors' samples. The CDR3 runs from the conserved cysteine through the conserved F or W. The order of the fields is D gene, J gene, V gene, clone size, CDR3 DNA, CDR3 protein. D genes are given only for firm matches. Where a row states a size, it is once, few, many or the class of an expanded clone; other rows omit it.

d_call: .; j_call: TRBJ1-2; v_call: TRBV30; clone_size: many; cdr3_nt: TGTGCCTGGAGTGGACGGGCTTCGCAGGGCTACACCTTC; cdr3_aa: CAWSGRASQGYTF
d_call: TRBD2; j_call: TRBJ2-7; v_call: TRBV9; clone_size: .; cdr3_nt: TGTGCCAGCAGCCTCAGTAGCGGGAAAGGCTACGAGCAGTACTTC; cdr3_aa: CASSLSSGKGYEQYF
d_call: TRBD2; j_call: TRBJ2-7; v_call: TRBV7-2; clone_size: many; cdr3_nt: TGTGCCAGCAGTAACGCTGTGGCTAGCGGGTCCTACGAGCAGTACTTC; cdr3_aa: CASSNAVASGSYEQYF
d_call: TRBD1; j_call: TRBJ1-5; v_call: TRBV6-6; clone_size: many; cdr3_nt: TGTGCCAGCAGACCCGGGACAGGGGGCTTCGGCGGTGGTCAGCCCCAGCATTTT; cdr3_aa: CASRPGTGGFGGGQPQHF
d_call: TRBD2; j_call: TRBJ2-1; v_call: TRBV12-5; clone_size: .; cdr3_nt: TGTGCTAGTGGTTTTACTAGCGGGAGTTACAATGAGCAGTTCTTC; cdr3_aa: CASGFTSGSYNEQFF
d_call: .; j_call: TRBJ2-2; v_call: TRBV6-5; clone_size: many; cdr3_nt: TGTGCCAGCAGTCTAGTGGCCGGGGAGCTGTTTTTT; cdr3_aa: CASSLVAGELFF
d_call: TRBD1; j_call: TRBJ2-7; v_call: TRBV7-9; clone_size: many; cdr3_nt: TGTGCCAGCAGCTTAAGTTCTGTGGGACAGACAGCCTACGAGCAGTACTTC; cdr3_aa: CASSLSSVGQTAYEQYF
d_call: TRBD1; j_call: TRBJ2-1; v_call: TRBV24-1; clone_size: .; cdr3_nt: TGTGCCAGCAGCCCACCCGGGACAGGGGGCTTGGGGTCCCAGTTCTTC; cdr3_aa: CASSPPGTGGLGSQFF
d_call: .; j_call: TRBJ2-5; v_call: TRBV15; clone_size: .; cdr3_nt: TGTGCCACCAGCAGAGATCGCAGGGATGAGATCCAGTACTTT; cdr3_aa: CATSRDRRDEIQYF
d_call: .; j_call: TRBJ2-2; v_call: TRBV7-3; clone_size: many; cdr3_nt: TGTGCCACTGGACTTCAGGCGAACACCGGGGAGCTGTTTTTT; cdr3_aa: CATGLQANTGELFF
d_call: .; j_call: TRBJ1-4; v_call: TRBV2; clone_size: .; cdr3_nt: TGTGCCAGCTCCGTAGGGGGTCTAAGTGAAAAACTGTTTTTT; cdr3_aa: CASSVGGLSEKLFF
d_call: .; j_call: TRBJ1-5; v_call: TRBV19; clone_size: many; cdr3_nt: TGTGCCAGTAGTATAGGGCAAGCGCCCCAGCATTTT; cdr3_aa: CASSIGQAPQHF
d_call: TRBD2; j_call: TRBJ2-1; v_call: TRBV7-3; clone_size: many; cdr3_nt: TGTGCCAGCAGCCCCCTGAGGGCTAGCGGGAGGGATGAGCAGTTCTTC; cdr3_aa: CASSPLRASGRDEQFF
d_call: .; j_call: TRBJ1-5; v_call: TRBV28; clone_size: few; cdr3_nt: TGTGCCAGCAGTTTAAGGATGCCGGATCAGCCCCAGCATTTT; cdr3_aa: CASSLRMPDQPQHF
d_call: .; j_call: TRBJ2-3; v_call: TRBV5-4; clone_size: many; cdr3_nt: TGTGCCAGCAGCTTCGGCCCGACAGATACGCAGTATTTT; cdr3_aa: CASSFGPTDTQYF
d_call: TRBD1; j_call: TRBJ1-2; v_call: TRBV6-1; clone_size: .; cdr3_nt: TGTGCCAGCATACTCGGACAGGCCCAAAACTATGGCTACACCTTC; cdr3_aa: CASILGQAQNYGYTF
d_call: .; j_call: TRBJ1-2; v_call: TRBV6-2/TRBV6-3; clone_size: few; cdr3_nt: TGTGCCAGCGGGAAATATGGCTACACCTTC; cdr3_aa: CASGKYGYTF
d_call: TRBD1; j_call: TRBJ2-7; v_call: TRBV7-9; clone_size: many; cdr3_nt: TGTGCCAGCGACCCGGATGTTTCGGACAGGGGCTACGAGCAGTACTTC; cdr3_aa: CASDPDVSDRGYEQYF
d_call: .; j_call: TRBJ2-3; v_call: TRBV24-1; clone_size: many; cdr3_nt: TGTGCCACCAGTGATTTCGGTACAGATACGCAGTATTTT; cdr3_aa: CATSDFGTDTQYF
d_call: .; j_call: TRBJ1-6; v_call: TRBV7-9; clone_size: many; cdr3_nt: TGTGCCAGCGCCGTTACTACGCTAAATTCACCCCTCCACTTT; cdr3_aa: CASAVTTLNSPLHF
d_call: .; j_call: TRBJ1-3; v_call: TRBV29-1; clone_size: .; cdr3_nt: TGCAGCTTAGGACAATCTGAAAACACCATATATTTT; cdr3_aa: CSLGQSENTIYF
d_call: .; j_call: TRBJ1-6; v_call: TRBV20-1; clone_size: .; cdr3_nt: TGCAGTGCTAGTGTCCAGACATATAATTCACCCCTCCACTTT; cdr3_aa: CSASVQTYNSPLHF
d_call: .; j_call: TRBJ2-2; v_call: TRBV20-1; clone_size: .; cdr3_nt: TGCAGTGCTGAACCCCGACAGAAAACTACCACCGGGGAGCTGTTTTTT; cdr3_aa: CSAEPRQKTTTGELFF
d_call: TRBD1; j_call: TRBJ1-5; v_call: TRBV4-1; clone_size: many; cdr3_nt: TGCGCCAGCAGCCAAGATTATGTACAGGGGTTCATAGGGACCCAGCATTTT; cdr3_aa: CASSQDYVQGFIGTQHF
d_call: .; j_call: TRBJ2-7; v_call: TRBV6-1; clone_size: many; cdr3_nt: TGTGCCAGCAGTGAAATCGTCAGGGTAAAGGACGAGCAGTACTTC; cdr3_aa: CASSEIVRVKDEQYF
d_call: .; j_call: TRBJ1-6; v_call: TRBV5-4; clone_size: .; cdr3_nt: TGTGCCAGCAGCCCCCTTGGCGAGACAGCAAATTCACCCCTCCACTTT; cdr3_aa: CASSPLGETANSPLHF